This T cell receptor beta chain is drawn from a study of CD8+ T cells in alopecia areata. Study-level points and caveats: TCRs were shared less clearly across patients than in mice, possibly for HLA-related reasons.

Concerning this clone: Its antigen is still unknown.

Reverse transcription of extracted RNA yielded cDNA, which provided the sequencing template. Some clones are missing from TCRdb's copy, which holds only in-frame ones; the method was immunoSEQ multiplex PCR. The table lists some 240,000 clones, 50% to 65% of them singletons, with less than 0.6% in the top ten. Germline V gene lookup returns CDR1 MNHNY and CDR2 SVGAGI (reference sequence). The CDR3 totals 15 residues. The V and J ends lost 4 bases and 3 bases respectively, with 16 bases between them. The chain is built from TRBV6-6 and TRBJ2-7; D might be TRBD1 (6 bases). Sequencing used CD4+ T cells sorted from blood, obtained at week 0. This TCR derives from a human donor with alopecia areata. CDR3 in amino acids: CASSSRTEKGYEQYF. CDR3 bases: TGTGCCAGCAGTTCGCGGACAGAAAAGGGCTACGAGCAGTACTTC.